A single sample gave rise to the 21 T cell receptor beta chains below, sequenced in a study of blood T cell repertoires in COVID-19. Sequencing used immunoSEQ multiplex PCR; TCRdb keeps in-frame clones, though not all of them. The data show about 300,000 clones, 75% to 95% seen once. The sequencing sample was made of peripheral blood. All receptors come from a woman aged 25 to 45 with COVID-19, enrolled during active disease.

The chain uses TRBV24-1 and TRBJ2-3; D not resolved. Germline V gives CDR1 KGHDR, CDR2 SFDVKD. The CDR3 spans 13 residues. The V and J ends lost 3 bases and 5 bases respectively, with 8 bases between them. DNA of the CDR3: TGTGCCACCAGTGATCCCCCTTTAGATACGCAGTATTTT. Translating it yields CATSDPPLDTQYF.

The chain recombines TRBV9 with TRBJ2-7, with a weak D call TRBD2 (5 bases). This CDR3 comprises 13 residues. CDR1 and CDR2 (germline): SGDLS, YYNGEE. Trimming removed 3 bases from V and 6 bases from J, with 13 bases in between. CDR3 coding DNA: TGTGCCAGCAGCGGGACTTCACTGGGCGAGCAGTACTTC. Its translation is CASSGTSLGEQYF. The full variable domain, with the rest looked up from reference TRBV9 and TRBJ2-7, is DSGVTQTPKHLITATGQRVTLRCSPRSGDLSVYWYQQSLDQGLQFLIQYYNGEERAKGNILERFSAQQFPDLHSELNLSSLELGDSALYFCASSGTSLGEQYFGPGTRLTVT.

The V and J genes are TRBV7-9 and TRBJ2-3, with D perhaps TRBD1 (5 bases). V was cut by 0 bases and J by 2 bases, with 15 bases left in between. This CDR3 is built from 17 residues. Germline V lookup: CDR1 SEHNR, CDR2 FQNEAQ (reference sequence). The chain's CDR3 is CASSLAIRTTSTDTQYF. The CDR3, as DNA: TGTGCCAGCAGCTTAGCGATACGGACAACTTCCACAGATACGCAGTATTTT.

This clone was observed a handful of times. This sequence joins TRBV28 and TRBJ1-5, with a possible D match to TRBD1 (6 bases). V was clipped by 6 bases and J by 3 bases, with 18 bases between them. The CDR3 covers 16 residues. Per the germline V gene, CDR1 is MDHEN and CDR2 is SYDVKM. CDR3 loop: CASSTHPPGDNQPQHF. As DNA, the CDR3 is TGTGCCAGCAGCACCCACCCGCCAGGGGACAATCAGCCCCAGCATTTT.

Only one count was recorded for this clone. The chain recombines TRBV25-1 with TRBJ2-3; 7 positions agree with TRBD2. The CDR3 is made up of 17 amino acids. Germline assignment: CDR1 MGHDK and CDR2 SYGVNS. With 1 base clipped from V and 3 bases from J, the junction kept 10 bases outside the gene matches. CDR3 in DNA: TGTGCCAGCAGTGAATCCTGGGTGGGAGGGCCGACAGATACGCAGTATTTT. Protein sequence: CASSESWVGGPTDTQYF.

V gene TRBV28 combines with J gene TRBJ1-5; TRBD1 might be the D (5 bases). The germline V gene encodes CDR1 MDHEN and CDR2 SYDVKM. The CDR3 consists of 14 residues. Trimming cost V 7 bases and J 4 bases, with 14 bases left between them. CDR3 sequence: CASTGQGWNQPQHF. Written as DNA, the CDR3 is TGTGCCAGCACCGGACAAGGTTGGAATCAGCCCCAGCATTTT.

The chain carries TRBV12-3 or TRBV12-4 and TRBJ2-2, with a tentative D call TRBD1 (5 bases). The CDR3 has 12 residues. V was pared by 6 bases and J by 5 bases, with 7 bases between. The CDR3 DNA sequence: TGTGCCAGCAGAAGGGGTACCGGGGAGCTGTTTTTT. It yields the protein CASRRGTGELFF.

V usage is TRBV27 and J usage is TRBJ2-1; D may be TRBD2 (5 bases). This CDR3 has 13 amino acids. In germline, CDR1 is MNHEY, CDR2 SMNVEV (reference sequence). V was clipped by 3 bases and J by 13 bases, with 16 bases between them. The CDR3 nucleotides read TGTGCCAGCAGTTTTGGACTTAAGACATACCAGTTCTTC. This translates into CASSFGLKTYQFF.

The V and J genes are TRBV6-5 and TRBJ1-5; a possible D gene is TRBD1 (5 bases). CDR1 and CDR2 (germline): MNHEY, SVGAGI. Trimming took 5 bases from V and 2 from J, leaving 10 bases between them. The CDR3 is 14 amino acids. The CDR3 loop is CASSQGYGNQPQHF. As DNA, the CDR3 is TGTGCCAGCAGTCAGGGCTATGGCAATCAGCCCCAGCATTTT.

The chain carries TRBV29-1 and TRBJ2-6; D possibly corresponds to TRBD2 (6 bases). The V and J ends lost 4 bases and 4 bases respectively, with 11 bases between them. CDR3 length equals 14 residues. Germline V lookup: CDR1 SQVTM, CDR2 ANQGSEA. The CDR3 is CSVGGGLGANVLTF. For the CDR3, the DNA is TGCAGCGTTGGAGGAGGGCTCGGGGCCAACGTCCTGACTTTC. Supplemented by reference TRBV29-1 and TRBJ2-6, the full variable domain reads SAVISQKPSRDICQRGTSLTIQCQVDSQVTMMFWYRQQPGQSLTLIATANQGSEATYESGFVIDKFPISRPNLTFSTLTVSNMSPEDSSIYLCSVGGGLGANVLTFGAGSRLTVL.

The chain combines TRBV7-2 with TRBJ1-5; 8 bases are shared with TRBD1. The V and J ends lost 4 bases and 6 bases, in that order; junction bases with no gene match: 5. The CDR3 runs to 14 residues. Germline V gene data show CDR1 as SGHTA and CDR2 as FQGNSA. The CDR3 loop is CASSSSGGSQPQHF. The DNA of the CDR3 is TGTGCCAGCAGCTCCTCAGGGGGCTCTCAGCCCCAGCATTTT.

The J gene is TRBJ1-1, the V gene TRBV7-9; possible D gene TRBD1, 5 bases. The germline V gene has CDR1 SEHNR and CDR2 FQNEAQ (reference sequence). The length of the CDR3 is 14 residues. The V and J ends lost 7 bases and 0 bases respectively, with 12 bases between them. The CDR3 sequence: CASTPSGMNTEAFF. CDR3 DNA sequence: TGTGCCAGCACCCCGTCAGGGATGAACACTGAAGCTTTCTTT. The full variable domain, in which reference TRBV7-9 and TRBJ1-1 provide the parts outside the CDR3, is DTGVSQNPRHKITKRGQNVTFRCDPISEHNRLYWYRQTLGQGPEFLTYFQNEAQLEKSRLLSDRFSAERPKGSFSTLEIQRTEQGDSAMYLCASTPSGMNTEAFFGQGTRLTVV.

The chain employs TRBV6-5 and TRBJ1-3; 8 positions agree with TRBD1. The CDR3 totals 15 residues. Germline CDR1 and CDR2: MNHEY and SVGAGI. The ends lost 5 bases at V and 2 bases at J; junction bases unmatched: 5. In nucleotides, the CDR3 is TGTGCCAGCAGTAGACAGGGGACAACTGGAAACACCATATATTTT. It translates to CASSRQGTTGNTIYF.

The V call is TRBV5-5, the J call TRBJ2-1; 7 bases fit TRBD2. Germline V gene lookup returns CDR1 SGHKS and CDR2 YYEKEE (reference sequence). There are 14 residues in the CDR3. The V and J ends lost 6 bases and 9 bases, in that order; junction bases with no gene match: 12. The CDR3 protein is CASTLGLGGSEQFF. As DNA, the CDR3 is TGTGCCAGCACCCTAGGACTAGGAGGGAGTGAGCAGTTCTTC.

This chain uses TRBV7-6 with TRBJ2-1, with 10 bases fitting TRBD2. Trimming cost V 4 bases and J 4 bases; bases outside gene matches: 7. The CDR3 length is 16 residues. From germline, CDR1 is SGHVS and CDR2 FNYEAQ. Here the CDR3 DNA reads TGTGCCAGCAGCTGGGCCGGGACTAGCGTTTACAATGAGCAGTTCTTC. Protein sequence: CASSWAGTSVYNEQFF.

The CDR3: CASSLGWQDTNYGYTF. The CDR3, as DNA: TGTGCCAGCAGTTTGGGGTGGCAGGACACTAACTATGGCTACACCTTC. This rearrangement joins TRBV28 to TRBJ1-2, with D maybe TRBD1 (5 bases). This CDR3 contains 16 residues. Trimming pared 3 bases from V and 0 bases from J, leaving 14 bases between. CDR1 is MDHEN and CDR2 is SYDVKM in the germline V gene.

The chain couples TRBV6-5 to TRBJ2-1; a weak D match, TRBD1 (6 bases). The CDR3 spans 15 residues. Trimming left V 4 bases short and J 6 bases short, with 16 bases between. Per germline, CDR1 MNHEY and CDR2 SVGAGI. This CDR3 reads CASSFGTTGPNEQFF. CDR3 coding DNA: TGTGCCAGCAGTTTCGGGACAACAGGACCCAATGAGCAGTTCTTC.

This rearrangement joins TRBV27 to TRBJ2-2; the match to TRBD2 covers 8 bases. The germline V gene has CDR1 MNHEY and CDR2 SMNVEV (reference sequence). Losses at the gene ends were 5 bases for V and 5 bases for J; bases not matched to a gene: 4. The CDR3 totals 14 residues. CDR3 protein: CASSRGGGTGELFF. The CDR3 DNA reads TGTGCCAGCAGTCGGGGGGGCGGGACCGGGGAGCTGTTTTTT.

This rearrangement joins TRBV6-1 to TRBJ1-4; 10 nucleotides match TRBD1. V trimming: 1 base; J trimming: 6 bases; junction bases outside the gene matches: 5. CDR1 MNHNS and CDR2 SASEGT come from the germline V gene. The CDR3 totals 16 residues. In DNA, the CDR3 is TGTGCCAGCAGTGAAGGGCCGGGACAGGGGCATGAAAAACTGTTTTTT. Its protein is CASSEGPGQGHEKLFF.

This clone was seen just once. The rearrangement uses TRBV30 and TRBJ1-3, with no clear D. In germline, CDR1 is GTSNPN, CDR2 SVGIG (reference sequence). CDR3 size: 14 residues. The V end was cut by 0 bases, the J end by 4 bases, with 10 bases between. The CDR3, as DNA: TGTGCCTGGAGTGTACCTCCACAGGGAAACACCATATATTTT. This codes for CAWSVPPQGNTIYF.

The chain employs TRBV30 and TRBJ1-3; unclear D gene. The CDR3 is 15 amino acids. The ends were cut back, 3 bases at V and 4 bases at J, with 16 bases in the middle. CDR1 GTSNPN and CDR2 SVGIG come from the germline V gene (reference sequence). CDR3 DNA sequence: TGTGCCTGGAGCCTGGCGGGCGCGGGGGGAAACACCATATATTTT. This gives the protein CAWSLAGAGGNTIYF.